Below are 9 T cell receptor beta chains sequenced from a single sample in a study of blood T cell repertoires in COVID-19 (dated by TCRdb to about 2020). Preparation of the library involved the immunoSEQ multiplex PCR assay. TCRdb took over this immuneACCESS table, retaining in-frame rearrangements with V and J assigned. Such tables are incomplete; in checked studies, under half of the missing clones stem from an unresolved V gene, and the remainder is unexplained. This sample comprises about 120,000 clones, around three quarters of them detected only once. Together, the top ten hold roughly 16% of the sample. The sequenced material came from peripheral blood. The source is a man between 60 and 75 years old with active or convalescent COVID-19.

The chain employs TRBV24-1 and TRBJ2-2; weak D call: TRBD1 (6 bases). Trimming removed 0 bases at V and 1 base at J, with 8 bases between. Germline CDR1 is KGHDR and CDR2 is SFDVKD. This CDR3 is 16 amino acids long. The CDR3 DNA reads TGTGCCACCAGTGATTTGGAGACAGGGAACACCGGGGAGCTGTTTTTT. This codes for CATSDLETGNTGELFF.

The J gene is TRBJ2-2, the V gene TRBV3-1 (or the pseudogene TRBV3-2); D is ambiguous. Germline CDR1 is LGHDT and CDR2 is YNNKEL (reference sequence). The CDR3 covers 13 residues. Trimming took off 5 bases at V and 7 bases at J, with 11 bases between the two ends. DNA for the CDR3: TGTGCCAGCAGCTCAAGTGGGCTCGGGGAGCTGTTTTTT. Translated: CASSSSGLGELFF.

The rearrangement joins TRBV18 to TRBJ2-7, with 8 positions matching TRBD1. The CDR3 runs to 15 residues. J gave up 0 bases and V 3 bases, and 4 bases lay outside the gene matches. Germline CDR1 reads KGHSH; CDR2 reads LQKENI. DNA of the CDR3: TGTGCCAGCTCACCCGGGACAGGTGGCTCCTACGAGCAGTACTTC. This encodes CASSPGTGGSYEQYF.

The chain combines TRBV3-1 (or the pseudogene TRBV3-2) with TRBJ2-3; D is uncertain. Germline values: CDR1 LGHDT, CDR2 YNNKEL (reference sequence). The CDR3 is 15 residues long. V lost 4 bases and J lost 0, with 11 bases in between. The CDR3 sequence: CASSPATRSTDTQYF. As DNA, the CDR3 is TGTGCCAGCAGCCCCGCGACACGGAGCACAGATACGCAGTATTTT.

The rearrangement joins TRBV29-1 to TRBJ2-7; tentatively, D is TRBD2 (6 bases). This CDR3 has 14 residues. V lost 0 bases and J 1 base, leaving 10 bases between the germline ends. Germline values: CDR1 SQVTM, CDR2 ANQGSEA. The CDR3 DNA reads as TGCAGCGTTGAAGATGGGGGGAAGTCCTACGAGCAGTACTTC. It yields the protein CSVEDGGKSYEQYF.

The rearrangement links TRBV7-9 to TRBJ1-3, with 7 bases matching TRBD1. In germline, CDR1 is SEHNR, CDR2 FQNEAQ (reference sequence). V trimming: 6 bases; J trimming: 3 bases; junction bases outside the gene matches: 5. There are 14 residues in the CDR3. The CDR3 DNA sequence: TGTGCCAGCAGTCTTCAGGGGGATGGAAACACCATATATTTT. As protein: CASSLQGDGNTIYF.

The chain combines TRBV25-1 with TRBJ1-6; 10 positions match TRBD1. This CDR3 is built from 13 residues. The V and J ends lost 4 bases and 15 bases, in that order; junction bases with no gene match: 6. Germline V gives CDR1 MGHDK, CDR2 SYGVNS. CDR3 sequence reads: CASSGTGGLGLHF. CDR3 DNA sequence: TGTGCCAGCAGTGGGACAGGGGGTTTAGGCCTCCACTTT. Using reference TRBV25-1 and TRBJ1-6 for the parts outside the CDR3, the full variable domain is EADIYQTPRYLVIGTGKKITLECSQTMGHDKMYWYQQDPGMELHLIHYSYGVNSTEKGDLSSESTVSRIRTEHFPLTLESARPSHTSQYLCASSGTGGLGLHFGNGTRLTVT.

J is TRBJ2-3 and V is TRBV18, with 9 positions matching TRBD2. The CDR3 runs to 14 residues. Germline V lookup: CDR1 KGHSH, CDR2 LQKENI. V gave up 8 bases and J gave up 0 bases; unmatched junction bases: 3. In nucleotides, the CDR3 is TGTGCCAGCAAAACTAGCGGGAGCACAGATACGCAGTATTTT. It is translated as CASKTSGSTDTQYF.

The chain combines TRBV10-3 with TRBJ2-1; 9 bases align to TRBD1. CDR3 length: 15 amino acids. Germline-derived CDR1 and CDR2 are ENHRY and SYGVKD. V lost 2 bases and J lost 7; bases outside the gene matches: 6. The CDR3 here is CAISEAGGTGNEQFF. The DNA of the CDR3 is TGTGCCATCAGTGAGGCTGGCGGGACAGGGAATGAGCAGTTCTTC.